The next 20 T cell receptor beta chains were all read from a single sample in a study of vaccination effects on CD4 cells after COVID-19. For these TCRs, the target antigens are not known. Repertoires were generated with immunoSEQ multiplex PCR, while TCRdb's copy carries only in-frame clones and drops some. This table has some 25,000 clones, over 75% appearing once. ViraFEST assay sequencing came after antigen-specific CD4+ T cells were expanded with viral peptide pools. Investigators separated out CD4+ T cells once approximately 10 days of culture had passed. Every participant took two doses of the BNT162b2 or mRNA-1273 vaccine. The sequenced sample was CD4+ T cells from PBMCs cultured with HCoV-NL63 spike peptides, obtained after COVID-19 vaccination. All receptors derive from a human donor who received a COVID-19 vaccine.

V is TRBV6-5 and J is TRBJ2-7; D is unclear. Deletions cut 7 bases from V and 6 bases from J, with 16 bases between. Germline CDR1 and CDR2: MNHEY and SVGAGI. The CDR3 totals 13 residues. The CDR3 region is CASKVQVSGEQYF. In DNA form, the CDR3 reads TGTGCCAGCAAAGTTCAGGTGTCGGGCGAGCAGTACTTC.

The chain carries TRBV5-5 and TRBJ1-5, with a weak D call TRBD1 (5 bases). Germline loops: CDR1 SGHKS, CDR2 YYEKEE (reference sequence). This CDR3 is built from 15 residues. The ends were cut back, 7 bases at V and 1 base at J, with 15 bases in the middle. CDR3 nucleotides: TGTGCCAGCCAGGCCAGGGCAGGGAGCAATCAGCCCCAGCATTTT. Translated: CASQARAGSNQPQHF.

The chain carries TRBV9 and TRBJ1-1; a weak D match, TRBD1 (5 bases). The germline V gene has CDR1 SGDLS and CDR2 YYNGEE. The V and J ends lost 3 bases and 1 base respectively, with 7 bases between them. This CDR3 contains 13 residues. The CDR3 protein is CASSAGPNTEAFF. In DNA form, the CDR3 reads TGTGCCAGCAGCGCGGGACCGAACACTGAAGCTTTCTTT. The full variable domain, its missing parts supplied by reference TRBV9 and TRBJ1-1, is DSGVTQTPKHLITATGQRVTLRCSPRSGDLSVYWYQQSLDQGLQFLIQYYNGEERAKGNILERFSAQQFPDLHSELNLSSLELGDSALYFCASSAGPNTEAFFGQGTRLTVV.

The gene calls are TRBV6-6 and TRBJ2-7; TRBD1 matches 7 bases. Trimming took 5 bases from V and 0 from J; bases not matched to a gene: 1. The CDR3 length is 13 residues. The germline V gene encodes CDR1 MNHNY and CDR2 SVGAGI (reference sequence). The CDR3 bases are TGTGCCAGCAGTACAGGGGCCTCCTACGAGCAGTACTTC. Translation gives CASSTGASYEQYF.

This chain uses TRBV13 with TRBJ2-7; D may be TRBD2 (5 bases). This CDR3 contains 15 residues. Trimming removed 2 bases at V and 3 bases at J, with 14 bases between. Germline CDR1 reads PRHDT; CDR2 reads FYEKMQ (reference sequence). CDR3 DNA sequence: TGTGCCAGCAGCTTAAGGCTGAGCGGCCTCTACGAGCAGTACTTC. Its translation is CASSLRLSGLYEQYF.

V and J are TRBV5-1 and TRBJ1-2; D ambiguous. This CDR3 contains 17 residues. Trimming stripped 0 bases from V and 14 bases from J, with 29 bases between. Germline CDR1 is SGHRS and CDR2 is YFSETQ. CDR3 DNA sequence: TGCGCCAGCAGCTTGGCAGGACCCCGGACGGTTATCAGGCTCACTACCTTC. The encoded protein is CASSLAGPRTVIRLTTF.

This rearrangement joins TRBV12-3 or TRBV12-4 to TRBJ2-3, with D hard to call. CDR3 length: 13 amino acids. The V end lost 4 bases, the J end lost 3 bases, and 8 bases lay between the germline ends. The CDR3 coding sequence is TGTGCCAGCAGTTCCCTGGGGACAGATACGCAGTATTTT. This sequence encodes CASSSLGTDTQYF.

The gene calls are TRBV4-2 and TRBJ1-2; D is possibly TRBD1 (5 bases). Germline CDR1 and CDR2: LGHNA and YNFKEQ. V was pared by 1 base and J by 6 bases, with 9 bases between. The length of the CDR3 is 13 residues. This CDR3 is CASSQVKGNGYTF. The CDR3, as DNA: TGTGCCAGCAGCCAAGTGAAGGGGAATGGCTACACCTTC.

The chain has TRBV3-1 (or the pseudogene TRBV3-2) and TRBJ2-7; 10 nucleotides line up with TRBD2. V was pared by 0 bases and J by 4 bases, with 3 bases of the junction left unmatched. Germline V CDR1 and CDR2: LGHDT, YNNKEL (reference sequence). The CDR3 contains 15 residues. The CDR3 here is CASSQELAGWYEQYF. CDR3 in DNA: TGTGCCAGCAGCCAAGAACTAGCGGGGTGGTACGAGCAGTACTTC.

V gene TRBV11-3 combines with J gene TRBJ2-7; 9 nucleotides line up with TRBD1. Germline V gene lookup returns CDR1 SGHNT and CDR2 YENEEA. The CDR3 consists of 14 residues. V dropped 5 bases and J dropped 0; count of bases not matched to a gene: 2. The DNA for the CDR3 is TGTGCCAGCAGCCCGGGACAGGGCTCCTACGAGCAGTACTTC. Amino acid sequence: CASSPGQGSYEQYF.

The genes are TRBV4-1 and TRBJ2-5; D perhaps matches TRBD1 (7 bases). Germline V gene lookup returns CDR1 MGHRA and CDR2 YSYEKL. Trimming left V 0 bases short and J 5 bases short, with 19 bases between. The CDR3 spans 17 residues. The CDR3 region has the DNA TGCGCCAGCAGCCAAGATTTCCGAGGGGGCGCGGGGGAGACCCAGTACTTC. Its protein product is CASSQDFRGGAGETQYF.

This clone was detected a few times. J is TRBJ2-7 and V is TRBV6-5; possibly TRBD1 or TRBD2 for D (5 bases each). V was shortened by 2 bases and J by 3 bases, with 14 bases between the two germline ends. CDR1 MNHEY and CDR2 SVGAGI come from the germline V gene. There are 15 residues in the CDR3. The CDR3 region has the DNA TGTGCCAGCAGTTACAAGGGGAGAGCCCTCTACGAGCAGTACTTC. Translated, it gives CASSYKGRALYEQYF.

The chain uses TRBV6-4 and TRBJ1-1, with 8 bases fitting TRBD1. The CDR3 loop spans 15 amino acids. The ends lost 4 bases at V and 2 bases at J; junction bases unmatched: 6. Germline V gives CDR1 MRHNA, CDR2 SNTAGT. This CDR3 is CASSAQGGFNTEAFF. The CDR3 DNA reads TGTGCCAGCAGTGCACAGGGGGGCTTCAACACTGAAGCTTTCTTT.

This chain links TRBV4-1 with TRBJ2-5; maybe TRBD1 (6 bases). The CDR3 is 18 residues long. CDR1 and CDR2 from the germline V gene are MGHRA and YSYEKL. V shed 0 bases and J shed 7 bases, with 24 bases lying between them. The CDR3 is CASSQERRPQGYGWTQYF. The CDR3 nucleotides are TGCGCCAGCAGCCAAGAGCGGAGACCCCAGGGGTACGGGTGGACCCAGTACTTC.

The chain employs TRBV28 and TRBJ2-4; 10 bases are shared with TRBD2. The CDR3 consists of 17 residues. The V gene end was trimmed by 1 base and the J gene end by 0 bases; junction bases not matched to a gene: 3. The V gene's germline CDR1 is MDHEN and CDR2 SYDVKM. CDR3: CASSLSLAGAAKNIQYF. CDR3 coding DNA: TGTGCCAGCAGTTTATCGCTAGCGGGGGCAGCCAAAAACATTCAGTACTTC.

This chain joins TRBV12-3 or TRBV12-4 and TRBJ1-3; D remains unclear. The CDR3 contains 13 residues. V shed 2 bases and J shed 6 bases, with 8 bases lying between them. Here the CDR3 DNA reads TGTGCCAGCAGTTTATCCCTCGTAAACACCATATATTTT. Its translation: CASSLSLVNTIYF.

This chain links TRBV30 with TRBJ2-5; D is unclear. The germline V gene has CDR1 GTSNPN and CDR2 SVGIG (reference sequence). This CDR3 has 14 amino acids. The V and J ends lost 3 bases and 4 bases respectively, with 15 bases between them. The CDR3 DNA reads TGTGCCTGGAGCCCCCGGCAGGTTAGAGAGACCCAGTACTTC. As protein: CAWSPRQVRETQYF.

The chain couples TRBV11-2 to TRBJ2-2; D gene uncertain. Germline values: CDR1 SGHAT, CDR2 FQNNGV. The CDR3 is made up of 17 amino acids. Trimming removed 0 bases from V and 4 bases from J, with 15 bases in between. In DNA, the CDR3 is TGTGCCAGCAGCTTAGATCATTTTGGACCCGGCACCGGGGAGCTGTTTTTT. Its translation: CASSLDHFGPGTGELFF.

The chain joins TRBV20-1 to TRBJ2-1; possible D gene TRBD2, 5 bases. The germline V gene encodes CDR1 DFQATT and CDR2 SNEGSKA (reference sequence). This CDR3 region has 11 residues. Trimming pared 5 bases from V and 7 bases from J, leaving 9 bases between. The CDR3, as DNA: TGCAGTGCTCCCGGACTTAATGAGCAGTTCTTC. Its translation: CSAPGLNEQFF.

The chain links TRBV5-4 to TRBJ1-1, with no clear D. Germline CDR1 reads SGHNT; CDR2 reads YYREEE (reference sequence). CDR3 length equals 15 residues. V was trimmed by 0 bases and J by 1 base, leaving 10 bases between them. CDR3 nucleotides: TGTGCCAGCAGCTTGGCATCGGAGGGGAACACTGAAGCTTTCTTT. Translated: CASSLASEGNTEAFF.